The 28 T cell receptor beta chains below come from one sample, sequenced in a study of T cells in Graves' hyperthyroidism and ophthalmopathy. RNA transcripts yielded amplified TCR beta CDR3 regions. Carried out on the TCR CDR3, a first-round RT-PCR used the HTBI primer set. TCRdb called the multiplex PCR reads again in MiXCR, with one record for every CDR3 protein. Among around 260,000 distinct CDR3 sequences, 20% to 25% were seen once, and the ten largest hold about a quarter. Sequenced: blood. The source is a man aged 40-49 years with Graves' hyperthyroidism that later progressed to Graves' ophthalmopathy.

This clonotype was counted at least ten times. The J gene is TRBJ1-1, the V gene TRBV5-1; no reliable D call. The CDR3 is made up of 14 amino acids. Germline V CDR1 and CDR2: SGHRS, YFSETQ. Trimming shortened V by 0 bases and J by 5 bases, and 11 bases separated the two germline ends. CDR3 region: CASSLGGVWTEAFF. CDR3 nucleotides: TGCGCCAGCAGCTTGGGTGGGGTGTGGACTGAAGCTTTCTTT.

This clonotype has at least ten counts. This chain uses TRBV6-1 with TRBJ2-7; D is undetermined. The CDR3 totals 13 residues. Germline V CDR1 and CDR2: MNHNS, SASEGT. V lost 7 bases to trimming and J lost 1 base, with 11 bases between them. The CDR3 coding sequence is TGTGCCAGCAATATAGTTGGATCCTACGAGCAGTACTTC. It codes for CASNIVGSYEQYF.

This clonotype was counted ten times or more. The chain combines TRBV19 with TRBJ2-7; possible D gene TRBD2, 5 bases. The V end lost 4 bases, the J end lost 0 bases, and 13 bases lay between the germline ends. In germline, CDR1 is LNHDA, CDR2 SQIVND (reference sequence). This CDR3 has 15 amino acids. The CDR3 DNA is TGTGCCAGTAGTACGGAGGCCCACAGCTCCTACGAGCAGTACTTC. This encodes CASSTEAHSSYEQYF. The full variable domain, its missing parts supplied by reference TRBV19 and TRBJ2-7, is DGGITQSPKYLFRKEGQNVTLSCEQNLNHDAMYWYRQDPGQGLRLIYYSQIVNDFQKGDIAEGYSVSREKKESFPLTVTSAQKNPTAFYLCASSTEAHSSYEQYFGPGTRLTVT.

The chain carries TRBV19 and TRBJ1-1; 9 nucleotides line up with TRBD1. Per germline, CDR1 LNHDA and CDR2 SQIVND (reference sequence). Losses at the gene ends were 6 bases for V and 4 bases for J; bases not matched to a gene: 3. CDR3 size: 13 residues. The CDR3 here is CASRWTGATEAFF. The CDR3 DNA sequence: TGTGCCAGTAGATGGACAGGGGCCACTGAAGCTTTCTTT.

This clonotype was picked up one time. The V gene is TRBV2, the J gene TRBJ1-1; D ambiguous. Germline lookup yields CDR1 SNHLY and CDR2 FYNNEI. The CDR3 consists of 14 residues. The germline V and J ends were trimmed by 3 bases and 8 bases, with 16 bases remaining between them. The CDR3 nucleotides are TGTGCCAGCAGTGACGGGAAGGGAGGCACCGAAGCTTTCTTT. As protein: CASSDGKGGTEAFF.

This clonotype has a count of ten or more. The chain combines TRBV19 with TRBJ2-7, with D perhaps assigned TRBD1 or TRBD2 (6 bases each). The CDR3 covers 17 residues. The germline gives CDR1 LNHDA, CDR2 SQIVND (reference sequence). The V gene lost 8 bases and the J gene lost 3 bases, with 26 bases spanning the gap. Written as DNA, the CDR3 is TGTGCCAGTTCGTTAAAACGGGGGCCTCCCCCTCTCTACGAGCAGTACTTC. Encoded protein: CASSLKRGPPPLYEQYF.

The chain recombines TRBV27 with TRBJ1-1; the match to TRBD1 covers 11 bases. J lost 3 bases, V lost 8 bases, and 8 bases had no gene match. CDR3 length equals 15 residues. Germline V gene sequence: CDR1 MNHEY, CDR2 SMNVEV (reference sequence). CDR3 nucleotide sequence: TGTGCCAGCGGGGACAGGGGGAGGAAGGACACTGAAGCTTTCTTT. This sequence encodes CASGDRGRKDTEAFF.

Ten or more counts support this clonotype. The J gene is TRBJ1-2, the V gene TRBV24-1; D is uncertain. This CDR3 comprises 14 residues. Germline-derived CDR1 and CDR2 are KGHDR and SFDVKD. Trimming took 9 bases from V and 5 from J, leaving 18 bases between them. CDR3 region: CATSSRAQRYGYTF. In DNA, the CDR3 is TGTGCCACCTCATCAAGGGCGCAACGGTATGGCTACACCTTC.

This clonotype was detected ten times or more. The DNA of the CDR3 is TGCAGTGCCCAACCGGACAGGGGTTCGTTCTCGTATGGCTACACCTTC. As protein: CSAQPDRGSFSYGYTF. This chain connects TRBV20-1 to TRBJ1-2; 9 bases match TRBD1. The CDR3 length is 16 residues. Germline V gene lookup returns CDR1 DFQATT and CDR2 SNEGSKA (reference sequence). Trimming removed 6 bases from V and 5 bases from J; junction bases left unmatched: 16.

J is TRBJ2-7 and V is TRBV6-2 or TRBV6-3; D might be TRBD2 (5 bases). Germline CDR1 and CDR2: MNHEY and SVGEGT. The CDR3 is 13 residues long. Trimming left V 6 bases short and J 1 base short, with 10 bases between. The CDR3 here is CASSRAESYEQYF. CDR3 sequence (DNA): TGTGCCAGCAGCCGAGCGGAATCCTACGAGCAGTACTTC.

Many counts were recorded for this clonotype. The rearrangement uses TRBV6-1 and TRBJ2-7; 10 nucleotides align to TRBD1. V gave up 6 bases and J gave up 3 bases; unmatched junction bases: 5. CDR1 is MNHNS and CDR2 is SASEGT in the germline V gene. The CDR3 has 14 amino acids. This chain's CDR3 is CASRKDRGLYEQYF. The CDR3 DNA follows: TGTGCCAGCAGGAAAGACAGGGGGCTCTACGAGCAGTACTTC.

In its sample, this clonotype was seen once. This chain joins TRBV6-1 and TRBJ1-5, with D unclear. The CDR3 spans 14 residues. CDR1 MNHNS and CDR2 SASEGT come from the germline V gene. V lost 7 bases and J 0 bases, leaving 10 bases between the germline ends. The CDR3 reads CASNTPYSNQPQHF. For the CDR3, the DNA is TGTGCCAGCAATACACCGTATAGCAATCAGCCCCAGCATTTT.

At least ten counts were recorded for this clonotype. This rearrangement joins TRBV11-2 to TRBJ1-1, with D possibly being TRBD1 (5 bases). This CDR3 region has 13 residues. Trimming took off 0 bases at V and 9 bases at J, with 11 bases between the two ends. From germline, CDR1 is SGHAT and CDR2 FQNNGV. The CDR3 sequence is CASSLEIGTKAFF. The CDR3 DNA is TGTGCCAGCAGCTTAGAAATAGGGACCAAAGCTTTCTTT.

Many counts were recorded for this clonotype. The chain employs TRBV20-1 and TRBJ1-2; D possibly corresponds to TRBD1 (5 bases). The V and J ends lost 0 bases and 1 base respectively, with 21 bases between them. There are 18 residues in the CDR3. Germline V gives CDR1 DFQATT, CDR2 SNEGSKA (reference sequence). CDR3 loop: CSARDSELYGRVNYGYTF. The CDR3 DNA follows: TGCAGTGCTAGAGATTCTGAGCTTTATGGCAGGGTTAACTATGGCTACACCTTC.

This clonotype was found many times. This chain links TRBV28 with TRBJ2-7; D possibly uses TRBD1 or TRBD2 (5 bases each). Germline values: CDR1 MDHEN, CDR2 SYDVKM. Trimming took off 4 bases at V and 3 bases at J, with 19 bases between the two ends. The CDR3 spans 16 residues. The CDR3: CASSSYTGTGSYEQYF. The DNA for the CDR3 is TGTGCCAGCAGTTCATACACCGGGACGGGAAGCTACGAGCAGTACTTC.

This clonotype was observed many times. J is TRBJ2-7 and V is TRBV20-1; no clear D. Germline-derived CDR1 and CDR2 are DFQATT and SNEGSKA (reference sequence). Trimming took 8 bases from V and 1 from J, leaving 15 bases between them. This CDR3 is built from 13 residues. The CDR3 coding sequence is TGCAGTTTCACCGGTGGGAATTCCTACGAGCAGTACTTC. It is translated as CSFTGGNSYEQYF.

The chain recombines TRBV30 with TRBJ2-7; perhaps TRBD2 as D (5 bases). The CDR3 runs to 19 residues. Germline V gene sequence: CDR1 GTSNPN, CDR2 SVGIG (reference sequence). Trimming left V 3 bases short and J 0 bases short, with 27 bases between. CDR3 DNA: TGTGCCTGGAGCACTACCCTGGAAAGAAGAGTAGCGAGCTCCTACGAGCAGTACTTC. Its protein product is CAWSTTLERRVASSYEQYF.

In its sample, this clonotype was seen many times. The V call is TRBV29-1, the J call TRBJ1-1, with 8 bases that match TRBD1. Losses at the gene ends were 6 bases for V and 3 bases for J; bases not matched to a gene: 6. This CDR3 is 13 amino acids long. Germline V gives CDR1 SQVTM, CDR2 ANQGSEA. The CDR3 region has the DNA TGCAGCGTCGCTACAGGGGGAGACACTGAAGCTTTCTTT. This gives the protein CSVATGGDTEAFF.

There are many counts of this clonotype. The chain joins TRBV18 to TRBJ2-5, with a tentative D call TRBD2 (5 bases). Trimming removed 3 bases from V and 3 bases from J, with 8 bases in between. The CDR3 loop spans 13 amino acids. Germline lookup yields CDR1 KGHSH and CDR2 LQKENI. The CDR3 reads CASSPRREETQYF. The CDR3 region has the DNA TGTGCCAGCTCACCCCGGCGGGAAGAGACCCAGTACTTC.

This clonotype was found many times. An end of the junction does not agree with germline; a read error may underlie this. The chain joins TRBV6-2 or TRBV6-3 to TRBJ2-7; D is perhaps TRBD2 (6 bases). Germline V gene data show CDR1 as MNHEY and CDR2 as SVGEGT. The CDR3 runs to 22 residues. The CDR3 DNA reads TGTGCCAGCAGCTACTCCACATATAACCGGGCTCGAGGACGGAGGGCGCACTACGAGCAGTACTTC. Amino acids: CASSYSTYNRARGRRAHYEQYF.

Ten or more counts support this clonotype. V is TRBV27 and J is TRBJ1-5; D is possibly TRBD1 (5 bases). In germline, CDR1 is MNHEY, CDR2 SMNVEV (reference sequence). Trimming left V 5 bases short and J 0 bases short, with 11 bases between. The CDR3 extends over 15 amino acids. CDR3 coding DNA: TGTGCCAGCAGTAGAACTCAGGGTAGCAATCAGCCCCAGCATTTT. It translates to CASSRTQGSNQPQHF.

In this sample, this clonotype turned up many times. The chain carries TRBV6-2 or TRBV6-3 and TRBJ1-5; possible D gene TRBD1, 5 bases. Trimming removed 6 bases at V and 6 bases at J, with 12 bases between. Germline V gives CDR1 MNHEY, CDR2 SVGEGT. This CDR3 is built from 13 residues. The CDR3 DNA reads TGTGCCAGCAGCACAGGTATGACTCAGCCCCAGCATTTT. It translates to CASSTGMTQPQHF.

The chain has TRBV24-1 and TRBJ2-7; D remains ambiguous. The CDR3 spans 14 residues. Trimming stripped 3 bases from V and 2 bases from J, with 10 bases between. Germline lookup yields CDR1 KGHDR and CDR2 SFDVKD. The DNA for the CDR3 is TGTGCCACCAGTGATCCCCTGGACCCCTACGAGCAGTACTTC. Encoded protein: CATSDPLDPYEQYF.

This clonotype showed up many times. The CDR3 reads CASRSYNYGYTF. CDR3 nucleotides: TGTGCCAGCCGGTCCTATAACTATGGCTACACCTTC. J is TRBJ1-2 and V is TRBV27; D remains unclear. The CDR3 covers 12 residues. V lost 8 bases, J lost 1 base, and 8 bases lay in between. Germline lookup yields CDR1 MNHEY and CDR2 SMNVEV (reference sequence).

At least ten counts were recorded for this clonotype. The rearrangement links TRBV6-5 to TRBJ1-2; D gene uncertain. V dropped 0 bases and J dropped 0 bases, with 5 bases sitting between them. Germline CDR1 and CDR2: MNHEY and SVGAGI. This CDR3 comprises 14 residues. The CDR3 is CASSYSGTNYGYTF. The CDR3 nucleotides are TGTGCCAGCAGTTACTCCGGTACTAACTATGGCTACACCTTC.

As DNA, the CDR3 is TGTGCCAGCAGCGGGGGGTTCGCCAATCAGCCCCAGCATTTT. It yields the protein CASSGGFANQPQHF. This chain connects TRBV9 to TRBJ1-5; tentatively, D is TRBD1 (5 bases). Germline V gives CDR1 SGDLS, CDR2 YYNGEE. The CDR3 has 14 residues. Trimming shortened V by 3 bases and J by 3 bases, and 10 bases separated the two germline ends.

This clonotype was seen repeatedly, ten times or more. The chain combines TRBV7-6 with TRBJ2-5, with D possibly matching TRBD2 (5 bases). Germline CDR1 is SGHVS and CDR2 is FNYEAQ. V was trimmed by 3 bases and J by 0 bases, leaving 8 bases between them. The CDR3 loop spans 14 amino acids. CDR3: CASSFPGNQETQYF. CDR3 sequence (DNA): TGTGCCAGCAGCTTCCCCGGGAACCAAGAGACCCAGTACTTC.

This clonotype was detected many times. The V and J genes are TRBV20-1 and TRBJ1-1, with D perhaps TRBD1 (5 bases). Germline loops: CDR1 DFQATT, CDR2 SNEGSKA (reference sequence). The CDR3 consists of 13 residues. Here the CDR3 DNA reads TGCAGGTCGGGGCGGGGCCGCTGGATGGGAGCTTTCTTT. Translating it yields CRSGRGRWMGAFF.